This T cell receptor beta chain was documented in a study of blood T cell repertoires in COVID-19. In Seattle, patients joined the study during active infection and were tracked longitudinally. The ends were cut back, 2 bases at V and 1 base at J, with 11 bases in the middle. This CDR3 comprises 15 residues. Germline loops: CDR1 MDHEN, CDR2 SYDVKM. Assay: immunoSEQ multiplex PCR; the TCRdb copy retains only in-frame clones and omits some. The sample has 130,000 or so clones; 70% to 80% are singletons. V is TRBV28 and J is TRBJ1-2; unclear D gene. The TCR comes from a woman aged 65 to 85 with COVID-19, enrolled during active disease. Sample: peripheral blood. CDR3 region: CASSLASPFNYGYTF. In nucleotides, the CDR3 is TGTGCCAGCAGTTTAGCCAGTCCCTTTAACTATGGCTACACCTTC.